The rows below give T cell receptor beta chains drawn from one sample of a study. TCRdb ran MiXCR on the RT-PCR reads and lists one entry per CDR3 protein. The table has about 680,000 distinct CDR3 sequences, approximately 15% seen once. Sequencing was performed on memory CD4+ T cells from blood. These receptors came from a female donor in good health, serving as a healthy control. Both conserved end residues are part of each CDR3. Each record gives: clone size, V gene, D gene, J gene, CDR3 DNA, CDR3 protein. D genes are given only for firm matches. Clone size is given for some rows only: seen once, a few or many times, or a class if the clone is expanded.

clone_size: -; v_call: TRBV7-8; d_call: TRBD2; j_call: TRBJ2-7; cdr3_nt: TGTGCCAGCAGCTCCTCGGGACTAGGAAGCGAGCAGTACTTC; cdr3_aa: CASSSSGLGSEQYF
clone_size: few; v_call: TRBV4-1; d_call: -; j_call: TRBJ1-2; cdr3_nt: TGCGCCAGCAGCCAAGACGAGACCAGGGGAGGGTATGGCTACACCTTC; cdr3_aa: CASSQDETRGGYGYTF
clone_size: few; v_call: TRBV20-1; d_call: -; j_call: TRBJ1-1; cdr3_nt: TGCAGTGCCAGCCCGCTAGGGGACCCCACTGAAGCTTTCTTT; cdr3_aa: CSASPLGDPTEAFF
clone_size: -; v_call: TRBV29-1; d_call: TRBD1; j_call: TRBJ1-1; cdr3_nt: TGCAGCGTTGAAGATGGGACAGGATCTCCTGAAGCTTTCTTT; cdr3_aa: CSVEDGTGSPEAFF
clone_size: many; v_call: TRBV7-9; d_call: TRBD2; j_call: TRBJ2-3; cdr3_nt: TGTGCCAGCAGCCTTTCTAGCGGGAGTTCTACGCAGTATTTT; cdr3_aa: CASSLSSGSSTQYF
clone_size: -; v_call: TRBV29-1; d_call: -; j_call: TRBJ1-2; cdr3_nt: TGCAGCGTTGAGGCTAACGACAGGGGCTACACCTTC; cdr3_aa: CSVEANDRGYTF
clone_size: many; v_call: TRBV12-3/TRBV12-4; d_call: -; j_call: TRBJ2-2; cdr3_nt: TGTGCCAGCAGCCGGGACGCCCCCGGGGAGCTGTTTTTT; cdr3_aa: CASSRDAPGELFF
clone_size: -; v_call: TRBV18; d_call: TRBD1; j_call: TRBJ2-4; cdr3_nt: TGTGCCAGCTCCCCATCTCACACGGGGACAGGGAGTTCCATTCAGTACTTC; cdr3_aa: CASSPSHTGTGSSIQYF
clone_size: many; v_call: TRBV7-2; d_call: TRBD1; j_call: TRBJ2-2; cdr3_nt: TGTGCCAGCAGCTTGGGGACAGGGGAGGCCGGGGAGCTGTTTTTT; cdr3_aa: CASSLGTGEAGELFF
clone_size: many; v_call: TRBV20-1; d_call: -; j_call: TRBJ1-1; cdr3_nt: TGCAGTGCTAGGCCGGACGGTAACACTGAAGCTTTCTTT; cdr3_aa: CSARPDGNTEAFF
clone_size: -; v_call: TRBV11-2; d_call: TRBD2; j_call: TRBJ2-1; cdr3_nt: TGTGCCAGCAGCCGAGCCAGGACTAGTAAGAATGAGCAGTTCTTC; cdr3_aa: CASSRARTSKNEQFF
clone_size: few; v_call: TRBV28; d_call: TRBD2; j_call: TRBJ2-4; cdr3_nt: TGTGCCAGCCTACTAGCGGGAGAAAACATTCAGTACTTC; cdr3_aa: CASLLAGENIQYF
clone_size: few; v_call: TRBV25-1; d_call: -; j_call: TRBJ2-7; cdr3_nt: TGTGCCAGCAGTGTCAGGGGGGAACCCTACGAGCAGTACTTC; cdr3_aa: CASSVRGEPYEQYF
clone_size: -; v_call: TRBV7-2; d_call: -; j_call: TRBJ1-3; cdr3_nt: TGTGCCAGCAGCTTAAAGGGGGGGGTAGAGAACACCATATATTTT; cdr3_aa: CASSLKGGVENTIYF
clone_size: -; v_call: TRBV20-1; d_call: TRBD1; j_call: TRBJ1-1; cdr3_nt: TGCAGTGCTAGAGGCGTAGGGACAGGGGGGACTGAAGCTTTCTTT; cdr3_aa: CSARGVGTGGTEAFF
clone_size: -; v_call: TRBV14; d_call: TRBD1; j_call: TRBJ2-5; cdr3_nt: TGTGCCAGCAGCCAAAGTCGACAGGGAGAAGAGACCCAGTACTTC; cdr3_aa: CASSQSRQGEETQYF
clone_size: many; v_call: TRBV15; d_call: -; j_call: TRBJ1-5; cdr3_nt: TGTGCCACCAGCAGACCCCAGACAAGTAGCAATCAGCCCCAGCATTTT; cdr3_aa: CATSRPQTSSNQPQHF
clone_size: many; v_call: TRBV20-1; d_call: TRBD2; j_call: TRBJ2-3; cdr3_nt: TGCAGTGCTAGGGACACTAGCGGAGAGGGGGATACGCAGTATTTT; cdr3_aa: CSARDTSGEGDTQYF
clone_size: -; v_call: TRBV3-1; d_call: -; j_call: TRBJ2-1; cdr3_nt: TGTGCCAGCAGCCGGCAGGTTCACTCCTACAATGAGCAGTTCTTC; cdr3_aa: CASSRQVHSYNEQFF
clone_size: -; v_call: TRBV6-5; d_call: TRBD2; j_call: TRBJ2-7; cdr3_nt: TGTGCCAGCAAGAGGGTAGCGGGGATCTACGAGCAGTACTTC; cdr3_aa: CASKRVAGIYEQYF
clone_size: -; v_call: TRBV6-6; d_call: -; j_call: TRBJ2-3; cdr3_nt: TGTGCCAGCAGCCCCACTACACGCACAGATACGCAGTATTTT; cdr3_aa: CASSPTTRTDTQYF
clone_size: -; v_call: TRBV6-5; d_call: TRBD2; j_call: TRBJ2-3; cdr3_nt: TGTGCCAGCAGTCCAGGATCTGGGAAGCGGGGCCCGCCTAAAGGCACAGATACGCAGTATTTT; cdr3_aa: CASSPGSGKRGPPKGTDTQYF
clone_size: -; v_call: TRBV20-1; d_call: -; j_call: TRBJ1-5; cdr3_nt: TGCAGTGCTAGAGATTTCCGGGGAGCGGAAGGGCCCCAGCATTTT; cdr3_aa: CSARDFRGAEGPQHF
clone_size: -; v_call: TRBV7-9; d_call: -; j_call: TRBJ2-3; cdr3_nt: TGTGCCAGCAGCCCCCGGGGTTACACAGATACGCAGTATTTT; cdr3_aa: CASSPRGYTDTQYF
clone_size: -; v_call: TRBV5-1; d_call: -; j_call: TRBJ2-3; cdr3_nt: TGCGCCAGCAGTACAGGGTCCCCAGATACGCAGTATTTT; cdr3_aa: CASSTGSPDTQYF
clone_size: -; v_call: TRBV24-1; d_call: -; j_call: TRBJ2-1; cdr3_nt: TGTGCCACCTCAGGGAGAGGCTCCTACAATGAGCAGTTCTTC; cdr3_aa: CATSGRGSYNEQFF
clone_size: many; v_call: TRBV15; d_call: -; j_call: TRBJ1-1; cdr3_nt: TGTGCCACCAGCAGAGATCATGGGGCATCTGAAGCTTTCTTT; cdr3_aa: CATSRDHGASEAFF
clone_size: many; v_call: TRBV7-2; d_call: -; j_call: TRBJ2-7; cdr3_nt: TGTGCCAGCAGTGTGGCGGGTTCTTCCTACGAGCAGTACTTC; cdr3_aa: CASSVAGSSYEQYF
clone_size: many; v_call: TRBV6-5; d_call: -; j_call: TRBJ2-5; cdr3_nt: TGTGCCAGCAGTCGAGCTAGGTTGTCGGAACAAGAGACCCAGTACTTC; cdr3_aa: CASSRARLSEQETQYF